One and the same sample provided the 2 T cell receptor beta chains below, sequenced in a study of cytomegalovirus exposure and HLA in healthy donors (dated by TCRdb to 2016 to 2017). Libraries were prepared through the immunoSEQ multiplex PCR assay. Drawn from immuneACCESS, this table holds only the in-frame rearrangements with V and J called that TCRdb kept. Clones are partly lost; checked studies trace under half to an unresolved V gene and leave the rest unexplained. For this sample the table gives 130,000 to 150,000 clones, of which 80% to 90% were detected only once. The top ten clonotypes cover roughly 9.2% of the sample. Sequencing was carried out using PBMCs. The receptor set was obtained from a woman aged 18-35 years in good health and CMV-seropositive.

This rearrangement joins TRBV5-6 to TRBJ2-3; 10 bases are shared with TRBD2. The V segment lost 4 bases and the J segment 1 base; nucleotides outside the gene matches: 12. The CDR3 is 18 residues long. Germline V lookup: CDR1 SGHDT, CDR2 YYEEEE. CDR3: CASSPRVAGGLGTDTQYF. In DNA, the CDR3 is TGTGCCAGCAGCCCTCGGGTAGCGGGGGGCCTTGGCACAGATACGCAGTATTTT.

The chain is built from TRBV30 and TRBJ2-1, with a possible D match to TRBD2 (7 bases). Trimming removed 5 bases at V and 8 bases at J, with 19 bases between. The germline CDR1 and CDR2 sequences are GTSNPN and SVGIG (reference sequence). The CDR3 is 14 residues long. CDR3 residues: CAWDKGGGRYEQFF. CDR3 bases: TGTGCCTGGGATAAGGGAGGGGGACGATATGAGCAGTTCTTC.